This T cell receptor (beta chain) was documented in a study of vaccination and CD4 T cells after COVID-19. At the level of the study: Following dose two, a median approximately 74 days (range 14 to 241) passed before post-vaccine samples were taken.

The V gene lost 5 bases and the J gene lost 4 bases, with 16 bases spanning the gap. This CDR3 has 15 residues. The germline V gene encodes CDR1 LNHDA and CDR2 SQIVND (reference sequence). As to treatment: roughly 11-day PBMC culture with coronavirus spike peptide pools or control peptides (ViraFEST assay). A half-volume replacement of the medium with fresh IL-2 medium was performed on days 3 and 7. Upon completion of 9 to 10 days of culture, CD4+ T cells were isolated via negative selection. Comment on this clonotype: Its antigen is not known.

Oncomine TCR Beta short-read sequencing was applied to DNA from cultured CD4+ T cells. Genomic DNA extraction was carried out from cultured CD4+ T cells. From the PCR reads, TCRdb called clonotypes with MiXCR, one entry per CDR3 protein. The profile covers 15,000 to 25,000 distinct CDR3 sequences, with 60% appearing a single time and more than 8.5% taken by the ten largest. The clonotype was recovered from a human donor who had recovered from COVID-19. The material was CD4+ T cells from blood, cultured in vitro, obtained after SARS-CoV-2 vaccination. The J gene is TRBJ2-3, the V gene TRBV19; TRBD1 is a possible D gene (6 bases). The chain's CDR3 is CASSPTGQFADTQYF. CDR3 sequence (DNA): TGTGCCAGTAGTCCTACAGGGCAGTTCGCAGATACGCAGTATTTT.